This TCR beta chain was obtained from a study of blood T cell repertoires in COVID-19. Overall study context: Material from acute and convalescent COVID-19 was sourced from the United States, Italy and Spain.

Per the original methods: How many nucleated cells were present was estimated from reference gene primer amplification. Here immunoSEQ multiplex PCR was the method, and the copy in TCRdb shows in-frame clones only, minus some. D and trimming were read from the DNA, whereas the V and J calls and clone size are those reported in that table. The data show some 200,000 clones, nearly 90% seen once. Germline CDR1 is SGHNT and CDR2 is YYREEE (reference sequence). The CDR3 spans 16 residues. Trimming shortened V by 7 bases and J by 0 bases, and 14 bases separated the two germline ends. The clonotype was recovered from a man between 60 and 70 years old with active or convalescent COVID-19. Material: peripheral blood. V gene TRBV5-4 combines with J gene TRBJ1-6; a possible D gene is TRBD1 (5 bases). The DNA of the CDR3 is TGTGCCAGCCGCCTCGGGGGGAGCTCCTATAATTCACCCCTCCACTTT. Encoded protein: CASRLGGSSYNSPLHF.